Below, 12 T cell receptor beta chains from the same sample are listed, as sequenced in a study of T cells in Graves' hyperthyroidism and ophthalmopathy. Template material for amplifying TCR beta CDR3 regions consisted of RNA transcripts. Using the HTBI primer set, a first-round RT-PCR was run on the TCR CDR3. TCRdb recomputed calls from the multiplex PCR reads with MiXCR, one row per CDR3 protein. The sample has about 130,000 distinct CDR3 sequences; around 20% are singletons. Sequencing input: blood. These receptors all stem from a woman aged 45 to 65 with Graves' hyperthyroidism that later progressed to Graves' ophthalmopathy.

This chain uses TRBV6-2 or TRBV6-3 with TRBJ1-1; 7 positions agree with TRBD1. Trimming cost V 6 bases and J 4 bases; bases outside gene matches: 8. CDR3 size: 14 residues. The germline gives CDR1 MNHEY, CDR2 SVGEGT. The CDR3 DNA is TGTGCCAGCAGACGACAGGGTTTTATCACTGAAGCTTTCTTT. This codes for CASRRQGFITEAFF.

This clonotype occurred a few times. V gene TRBV7-3 combines with J gene TRBJ2-2; D is perhaps TRBD2 (6 bases). Per germline, CDR1 SGHTA and CDR2 FQGTGA. This CDR3 is 13 amino acids long. Trimming took 5 bases from V and 8 from J, leaving 12 bases between them. The chain's CDR3 is CASSPGTLGELFF. The CDR3, as DNA: TGTGCCAGCAGCCCCGGGACTTTAGGGGAGCTGTTTTTT.

V and J are TRBV12-3 or TRBV12-4 and TRBJ2-5; D call uncertain. The length of the CDR3 is 13 residues. V dropped 3 bases and J dropped 2 bases, with 7 bases sitting between them. The CDR3 loop reads CASSFDLQETQYF. The DNA of the CDR3 is TGTGCCAGCAGTTTTGACTTGCAAGAGACCCAGTACTTC.

The table lists this clonotype with many counts. This rearrangement joins TRBV18 to TRBJ1-2; possibly TRBD1 for D (5 bases). The CDR3 totals 15 residues. Deletions cut 6 bases from V and 2 bases from J, with 16 bases between. The germline gives CDR1 KGHSH, CDR2 LQKENI. CDR3 nucleotides: TGTGCCAGCTCGCCGCCGGGACGCCCCAACTATGGCTACACCTTC. This codes for CASSPPGRPNYGYTF.

This chain connects TRBV5-1 to TRBJ2-7; the D gene is possibly TRBD1 (5 bases). Germline CDR1 SGHRS, CDR2 YFSETQ. V shed 7 bases and J shed 3 bases, with 26 bases lying between them. The CDR3 is 17 residues long. CDR3: CASGPRVGAQALYEQYF. In DNA form, the CDR3 reads TGCGCCAGCGGCCCAAGAGTAGGGGCCCAGGCTCTCTACGAGCAGTACTTC.

This clonotype was observed at least ten times. This chain joins TRBV7-6 and TRBJ2-4; D gene ambiguous. The CDR3 extends over 15 amino acids. Germline CDR1 is SGHVS and CDR2 is FNYEAQ. V dropped 8 bases and J dropped 0 bases, with 14 bases sitting between them. The CDR3 is CASSDPLPAKNIQYF. The CDR3 DNA follows: TGTGCCAGCTCTGACCCACTCCCAGCCAAAAACATTCAGTACTTC.

V gene TRBV20-1 combines with J gene TRBJ1-6, with a tentative D call TRBD1 (6 bases). V was shortened by 3 bases and J by 8 bases, with 17 bases between the two germline ends. CDR1 and CDR2 (germline): DFQATT, SNEGSKA (reference sequence). The CDR3 covers 15 residues. CDR3 protein: CSASENGQRDSPLHF. CDR3 DNA sequence: TGCAGTGCTAGTGAAAATGGACAGCGGGATTCACCCCTCCACTTT.

This clonotype was counted at least ten times. The V call is TRBV27, the J call TRBJ2-3; 12 nucleotides align to TRBD2. This CDR3 is built from 18 residues. Germline V CDR1 and CDR2: MNHEY, SMNVEV (reference sequence). V was clipped by 4 bases and J by 2 bases; unmatched bases: 10. The CDR3, as DNA: TGTGCCAGCAGTTACACAAAGGGACTAGCGGGTGTCACAGATACGCAGTATTTT. This codes for CASSYTKGLAGVTDTQYF.

The chain joins TRBV28 to TRBJ1-2, with D possibly being TRBD1 (5 bases). The CDR3 runs 15 residues. Trimming cost V 2 bases and J 2 bases, with 12 bases left between them. The germline V gene encodes CDR1 MDHEN and CDR2 SYDVKM. The CDR3 region is CASSLGAAINYGYTF. The CDR3 DNA reads TGTGCCAGCAGTTTAGGGGCAGCTATAAACTATGGCTACACCTTC.

This clonotype was seen ten or more times. This chain uses TRBV7-8 with TRBJ2-5; D gene ambiguous. Trimming left V 5 bases short and J 5 bases short, with 3 bases between. CDR1 and CDR2 (germline): SGHVS, FQNEAQ. The CDR3 is 10 amino acids. CDR3 protein: CASSGETQYF. Written as DNA, the CDR3 is TGTGCCAGCAGCGGGGAGACCCAGTACTTC.

This clonotype was detected ten times or more. The V gene is TRBV7-2, the J gene TRBJ2-3; no definite D call. Trimming removed 0 bases from V and 0 bases from J, with 10 bases in between. CDR3 length: 16 amino acids. The germline gives CDR1 SGHTA, CDR2 FQGNSA. CDR3 region: CASSLAGTRSTDTQYF. The DNA for the CDR3 is TGTGCCAGCAGCTTAGCGGGAACGAGAAGCACAGATACGCAGTATTTT.

This chain uses TRBV6-1 with TRBJ1-5; maybe TRBD1 (5 bases). Germline V CDR1 and CDR2: MNHNS, SASEGT. Trimming removed 2 bases at V and 3 bases at J, with 14 bases between. The CDR3 has 16 residues. The CDR3 DNA reads TGTGCCAGCAGTGAATTCGGTCACAGGAACAATCAGCCCCAGCATTTT. Translating gives CASSEFGHRNNQPQHF.